What follows describes a single T cell receptor (beta chain). The entry originates in a study of blood T cell repertoires in COVID-19. The method was immunoSEQ multiplex PCR; TCRdb's version includes in-frame clones alone and lacks a portion of them. The repertoire has a few hundred thousand clones, about 90% of them found once; the top ten carry 3% to 3.5%. This receptor was identified in a woman aged 35 to 49 who had been exposed to COVID-19. Sequencing was performed on PBMCs or T cells enriched from blood (not recorded which).

The DNA of the CDR3 is TGTGCCAGCAGCTTAGGACAGCTCAATCAGCCCCAGCATTTT. It specifies CASSLGQLNQPQHF. The V call is TRBV7-8, the J call TRBJ1-5, with a weak D call TRBD1 (5 bases). CDR3 length equals 14 residues. Germline assignment: CDR1 SGHVS and CDR2 FQNEAQ. V was shortened by 1 base and J by 3 bases, with 7 bases between the two germline ends.